The T cell receptor (beta chain) under discussion was sequenced for a study of blood T cells in healthy people across ages. Notes on the study in general: CMV status of donors was not determined, possibly confounding expanded clonotype changes.

CDR3 length equals 17 residues. The J segment lost 4 bases and the V segment lost 5 bases, leaving 11 bases of the junction unmatched. Germline CDR1 is MNHEY and CDR2 is SMNVEV (reference sequence). The use of a sample-barcoded 5' primer and a J-beta primer mix characterized a second PCR of roughly 7 to 11 cycles. TCRdb independently ran MiXCR on the 5' RACE reads; one entry per CDR3 protein. The sample records about 1.4 million distinct CDR3 sequences, around 55% being singletons. This clonotype was seen only once. The antigen is undetermined. The receptor comes from a man aged 18 to 29 in good health. This rearrangement joins TRBV27 to TRBJ2-1; TRBD2 matches 10 bases. The source material was blood. CDR3 residues: CASSPGSVLAGYNEQFF. The CDR3 DNA is TGTGCCAGCAGTCCCGGATCTGTACTAGCGGGATACAATGAGCAGTTCTTC.